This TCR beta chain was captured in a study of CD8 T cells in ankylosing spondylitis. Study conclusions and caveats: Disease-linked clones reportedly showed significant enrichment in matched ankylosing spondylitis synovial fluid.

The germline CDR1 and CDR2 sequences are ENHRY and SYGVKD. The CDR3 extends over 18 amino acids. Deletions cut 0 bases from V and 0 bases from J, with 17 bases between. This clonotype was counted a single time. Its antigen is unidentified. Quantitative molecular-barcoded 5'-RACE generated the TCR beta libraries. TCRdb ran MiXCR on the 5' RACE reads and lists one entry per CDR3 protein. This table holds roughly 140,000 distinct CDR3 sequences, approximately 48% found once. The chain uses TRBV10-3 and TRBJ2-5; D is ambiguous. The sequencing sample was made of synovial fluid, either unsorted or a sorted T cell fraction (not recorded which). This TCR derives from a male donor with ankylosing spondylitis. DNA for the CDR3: TGTGCCATCAGTGAGTCCCTACGGAACAGACACAACCAAGAGACCCAGTACTTC. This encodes CAISESLRNRHNQETQYF.